Listed below are T cell receptor beta chains from one sample, sequenced in a study of shared clonotypes between healthy human individuals. Produced via immunoSEQ multiplex PCR; TCRdb's table is partial and in-frame only. The sample comprises millions of clones, approximately 93% of which are singletons, and roughly 0.36% rests with the top ten. Sequencing was performed on naive CD4+ T cells from PBMCs. All receptors come from a man aged 18 to 29 in good health. Some clones in this sample may be carry-over from other donors' samples. CDR3s include the opening cysteine and the closing phenylalanine or tryptophan. D genes are given only for firm matches. Part of the rows lack a size; the others show once, few, many or a class for expanded clones.

clone_size	v_call	d_call	j_call	cdr3_aa	cdr3_nt
NA	TRBV6-5	TRBD1	TRBJ1-4	CASRKLTGAEKLFF	TGTGCCAGCAGAAAATTGACAGGGGCGGAAAAACTGTTTTTT
NA	TRBV27	NA	TRBJ2-7	CASSLNPRFEQYF	TGTGCCAGCAGTCTCAACCCCCGGTTTGAGCAGTACTTC
NA	TRBV28	NA	TRBJ1-5	CASLSIYDRSDSNQPQHF	TGTGCCAGCTTATCTATATACGACAGATCGGATAGCAATCAGCCCCAGCATTTT
NA	TRBV28	TRBD2	TRBJ2-2	CASSLPLGLTNTGELFF	TGTGCCAGCAGTTTGCCTTTGGGACTAACGAACACCGGGGAGCTGTTTTTT
NA	TRBV28	NA	TRBJ2-5	CASSSGETQYF	TGTGCCAGCAGTTCAGGAGAGACCCAGTACTTC
NA	TRBV9	TRBD2	TRBJ2-7	CASSATRLAGKNEQYF	TGTGCCAGCAGCGCCACTAGACTAGCGGGAAAGAACGAGCAGTACTTC
NA	TRBV5-1	NA	TRBJ1-5	CASSLDGRSNQPQHF	TGCGCCAGCAGCTTGGATGGGAGGAGCAATCAGCCCCAGCATTTT
NA	TRBV28	NA	TRBJ1-3	CASSLLQISSGNTIYF	TGTGCCAGCAGCCTTTTGCAGATCAGCTCTGGAAACACCATATATTTT
NA	TRBV28	TRBD2	TRBJ2-1	CASSLIGLAGGSEQFF	TGTGCCAGCAGTTTAATAGGGCTAGCGGGAGGAAGTGAGCAGTTCTTC
NA	TRBV18	NA	TRBJ2-3	CASSPLTPPTDTQYF	TGTGCCAGCTCACCATTGACACCGCCCACAGATACGCAGTATTTT
NA	TRBV7-9	NA	TRBJ2-2	CASSLGHNTGELFF	TGTGCCAGCAGCTTAGGGCACAACACCGGGGAGCTGTTTTTT
once	TRBV4-1	TRBD1	TRBJ2-5	CASSPRQGAPGQETQYF	TGCGCCAGCAGCCCCCGACAGGGGGCTCCGGGCCAAGAGACCCAGTACTTC
NA	TRBV11-2	TRBD1	TRBJ2-5	CASSSTRTGGETQYF	TGTGCCAGCAGCTCGACCCGGACAGGGGGAGAGACCCAGTACTTC
NA	TRBV28	NA	TRBJ1-5	CASSLPGNQPQHF	TGTGCCAGCAGTCTTCCTGGCAATCAGCCCCAGCATTTT
NA	TRBV28	TRBD1	TRBJ2-7	CATCAGDRVYEQYF	TGTGCCACCTGCGCCGGGGACAGGGTGTACGAGCAGTACTTC
NA	TRBV4-3	NA	TRBJ2-7	CASSQVLQGVSYEQYF	TGCGCCAGCAGCCAAGTACTACAGGGTGTATCCTACGAGCAGTACTTC
NA	TRBV28	NA	TRBJ2-1	CASRLEYEQFF	TGTGCCAGCAGGCTGGAGTATGAGCAGTTCTTC
NA	TRBV9	NA	TRBJ1-2	CASTRVNYGYTF	TGTGCCAGCACGAGAGTCAACTATGGCTACACCTTC
NA	TRBV2	TRBD1	TRBJ2-7	CASSEGGTGGIEQYF	TGTGCCAGCAGTGAAGGGGGGACAGGGGGAATCGAGCAGTACTTC
NA	TRBV7-6	TRBD2	TRBJ2-1	CASSLAGEGGEQFF	TGTGCCAGCAGTCTCGCGGGAGAGGGAGGTGAGCAGTTCTTC
NA	TRBV5-6	NA	TRBJ2-3	CASSFLGTDTQYF	TGTGCCAGCAGCTTTCTCGGCACAGATACGCAGTATTTT
NA	TRBV28	NA	TRBJ2-7	CANSRGRGGYEQYF	TGTGCCAACTCCCGGGGGCGGGGCGGCTACGAGCAGTACTTC
NA	TRBV2	NA	TRBJ1-4	CASSEALESSGNEKLFF	TGTGCCAGCAGTGAAGCGCTAGAAAGCTCCGGGAATGAAAAACTGTTTTTT
NA	TRBV7-2	TRBD1	TRBJ1-2	CASSWTGGKGLGGYTF	TGTGCCAGCAGCTGGACAGGGGGCAAGGGACTCGGTGGCTACACCTTC
NA	TRBV7-3	TRBD1	TRBJ2-2	CASSSTADRVTGELFF	TGTGCCAGCAGCTCGACAGCCGACAGGGTTACCGGGGAGCTGTTTTTT
NA	TRBV7-3	TRBD2	TRBJ2-3	CASSSPGLAPDTQYF	TGTGCCAGCAGCTCGCCGGGACTAGCACCAGATACGCAGTATTTT
once	TRBV30	NA	TRBJ1-6	CAWSVWGGISPLHF	TGTGCCTGGAGTGTATGGGGGGGTATCTCACCCCTCCACTTT
few	TRBV5-8	TRBD1	TRBJ1-5	CASSPRDSRGQPQHF	TGTGCCAGCAGCCCCCGGGACAGCCGAGGGCAGCCCCAGCATTTT
NA	TRBV5-1	TRBD1	TRBJ1-1	CASSLGQGGMNTEAFF	TGCGCCAGCAGCCTTGGACAGGGTGGGATGAACACTGAAGCTTTCTTT
NA	TRBV5-1	NA	TRBJ1-4	CASGPRGSEKLFF	TGCGCCAGCGGCCCTAGGGGGAGTGAAAAACTGTTTTTT
NA	TRBV5-1	NA	TRBJ2-5	CASSLLGSGKGETQYF	TGCGCCAGCAGCTTGTTGGGATCGGGGAAAGGAGAGACCCAGTACTTC
NA	TRBV30	TRBD2	TRBJ2-1	CASKRTSGGNNEQFF	TGTGCCTCCAAGCGGACTAGCGGGGGTAACAATGAGCAGTTCTTC
NA	TRBV6-1	NA	TRBJ2-7	CASVGVAAITYEQYF	TGTGCCAGCGTGGGAGTAGCGGCCATTACCTACGAGCAGTACTTC
NA	TRBV19	TRBD1	TRBJ1-1	CASRGTGVTEAFF	TGTGCCAGTAGAGGGACAGGGGTCACTGAAGCTTTCTTT
NA	TRBV9	NA	TRBJ1-2	CASSAQGGGYTF	TGTGCCAGCAGCGCCCAGGGCGGTGGCTACACCTTC
NA	TRBV7-9	NA	TRBJ1-5	CASSSRRGTDDQPQHF	TGTGCCAGCAGCTCCCGCCGGGGGACGGATGATCAGCCCCAGCATTTT
NA	TRBV2	NA	TRBJ1-2	CASSAQGPNYGYTF	TGTGCCAGCAGCGCTCAGGGACCTAACTATGGCTACACCTTC
NA	TRBV19	NA	TRBJ1-3	CASSLAGFGNTIYF	TGTGCCAGTTCTCTGGCGGGTTTTGGAAACACCATATATTTT
NA	TRBV30	TRBD2	TRBJ2-5	CAWTQIGGAQETQYF	TGTGCCTGGACCCAAATCGGGGGGGCACAAGAGACCCAGTACTTC
NA	TRBV6-1	NA	TRBJ1-2	CASRSPGRWNGYTF	TGTGCCAGCAGGTCTCCGGGACGGTGGAATGGCTACACCTTC
NA	TRBV5-1	NA	TRBJ1-4	CASSGRGINEKLFF	TGCGCCAGCAGCGGTCGGGGCATAAATGAAAAACTGTTTTTT
NA	TRBV7-3	TRBD2	TRBJ2-1	CASSLGSASGRNYRFF	TGTGCCAGCAGCTTAGGGTCAGCTAGCGGGAGGAATTATCGGTTCTTC
once	TRBV7-2	NA	TRBJ2-2	CASSFTSGAFTGELFF	TGTGCCAGCAGCTTCACCTCCGGGGCCTTCACCGGGGAGCTGTTTTTT
NA	TRBV29-1	TRBD2	TRBJ2-7	CSVEGPSGHEQYF	TGCAGCGTTGAAGGTCCTAGCGGTCACGAGCAGTACTTC
NA	TRBV5-1	NA	TRBJ1-2	CASSTTASYGYTF	TGCGCCAGCTCTACTACCGCATCCTATGGCTACACCTTC
NA	TRBV16	NA	TRBJ1-1	CASSQFGQVSTEAFF	TGTGCCAGCAGCCAATTTGGTCAGGTTTCCACTGAAGCTTTCTTT
NA	TRBV27	TRBD1	TRBJ2-5	CASRNQGVGETQYF	TGTGCCAGCAGAAATCAGGGGGTGGGAGAGACCCAGTACTTC